This TCR beta chain was profiled in a study of identical twins. MiXCR, run by TCRdb on the 5' RACE reads, gives a single entry per CDR3 protein. The sample gives roughly 1.6 million distinct CDR3 sequences, 25% to 35% of which show up once; about 0.3% is in the top ten. Study-wide results and caveats: In drawing conclusions, the study used cross-sectional statistical analysis and did not follow the same donors. There were fewer insertions in abundant cord blood beta clonotypes, but memory repertoires showed no such pattern. Models predicted too little out-of-frame TCR alpha sharing in monozygotic twins.

The CDR3 extends over 14 amino acids. Trimming removed 8 bases at V and 4 bases at J, with 16 bases between. Germline CDR1 SGHAT, CDR2 FQDESV (reference sequence). As regards this clonotype: Its antigen remains unknown. This could be a read error, since a much larger clone is one nucleotide away.

The origin of this receptor is a newborn girl in good health. The sequenced sample was cord blood. This rearrangement joins TRBV11-1 to TRBJ2-3; D remains unclear. CDR3 residues: CASAPDLTADTQYF. In DNA, the CDR3 is TGTGCCAGCGCCCCCGACTTGACCGCAGATACGCAGTATTTT.